The rows below give T cell receptor beta chains drawn from one sample of a study of T cells after yellow fever vaccination. TCRdb processed the 5' RACE reads anew with MiXCR; each CDR3 protein has one entry. The table records under 80,000 distinct CDR3 sequences, around 7.4% of them present only once. Material: CD8+ T cells sorted from PBMCs, obtained 15 days after the yellow fever booster vaccination. The receptors stem from a man aged 25-45 years who received the YFV17D yellow fever vaccine. CDR3s include the opening cysteine and the closing phenylalanine or tryptophan. Fields, in order: V gene, D gene, clone size, J gene, CDR3 protein, CDR3 DNA. D genes are given only for firm matches. Expanded clones get a size class; other rows say once, few or many, or leave the size out.

TRBV28	.	many	TRBJ2-4	CASSLGGLAKNIQYF	TGTGCCAGCAGTTTGGGGGGGCTAGCCAAAAACATTCAGTACTTC
TRBV13	.	many	TRBJ1-3	CASREGLSGNTIYF	TGTGCCAGCAGAGAAGGGCTGTCTGGAAACACCATATATTTT
TRBV4-2	.	many	TRBJ2-1	CASSQEFYNEQFF	TGTGCCAGCAGCCAAGAATTCTACAATGAGCAGTTCTTC
TRBV20-1	.	many	TRBJ2-1	CSARDPGNSYNEQFF	TGCAGTGCTAGAGATCCCGGGAATTCCTACAATGAGCAGTTCTTC
TRBV12-3/TRBV12-4	TRBD1	many	TRBJ2-5	CASSAQGQPHF	TGTGCCAGCAGTGCACAGGGACAGCCGCACTTC
TRBV7-9	.	many	TRBJ2-7	CASASTLHYEQYF	TGTGCCAGCGCCTCGACCCTTCACTACGAGCAGTACTTC
TRBV25-1	.	many	TRBJ2-2	CASSEFNTGELFF	TGTGCCAGCAGTGAATTCAACACCGGGGAGCTGTTTTTT
TRBV18	TRBD1	many	TRBJ2-4	CASSPGTANHLAKNIQYF	TGTGCCAGCTCACCAGGGACAGCTAATCATCTAGCCAAAAACATTCAGTACTTC
TRBV28	.	.	TRBJ2-7	CASSFRLGNEQYF	TGTGCCAGCAGTTTCCGACTCGGTAACGAGCAGTACTTC
TRBV12-3/TRBV12-4	TRBD2	many	TRBJ2-7	CASSLLAASYEQYF	TGTGCCAGCAGTTTACTAGCGGCATCCTACGAGCAGTACTTC
TRBV6-2/TRBV6-3	TRBD2	.	TRBJ2-7	CASSPWGLAVSYEQYF	TGTGCCAGCAGTCCCTGGGGACTAGCGGTCTCCTACGAGCAGTACTTC
TRBV27	.	many	TRBJ2-7	CASSLGALSSYEQYF	TGTGCCAGCAGTTTAGGGGCGCTAAGCTCCTACGAGCAGTACTTC
TRBV19	TRBD2	many	TRBJ2-1	CASSIGLAAAKFF	TGTGCCAGTAGTATAGGACTAGCGGCAGCGAAGTTCTTC
TRBV12-3/TRBV12-4	.	many	TRBJ2-1	CASSFPGLNEQFF	TGTGCCAGCAGTTTTCCGGGGCTCAATGAGCAGTTCTTC
TRBV20-1	.	.	TRBJ2-7	CSAISGAATSYEQYF	TGCAGTGCCATCTCAGGGGCGGCAACCTCCTACGAGCAGTACTTC
TRBV20-1	.	many	TRBJ2-7	CSARIFSSYEQYF	TGCAGTGCTAGAATATTTAGCTCCTACGAGCAGTACTTC
TRBV28	TRBD1	many	TRBJ2-5	CAAGQEETQYF	TGTGCCGCGGGACAGGAAGAGACCCAGTACTTC
TRBV7-9	.	.	TRBJ2-4	CASSRSGATGYIQYF	TGTGCCAGCAGCAGAAGCGGGGCGACAGGGTACATTCAGTACTTC
TRBV20-1	.	many	TRBJ2-2	CSARDTAGLGTGELFF	TGCAGTGCTAGAGATACGGCAGGGCTGGGAACCGGGGAGCTGTTTTTT
TRBV5-1	.	many	TRBJ2-5	CASSYRDPFSETQYF	TGCGCCAGCAGCTATCGGGACCCTTTTTCGGAGACCCAGTACTTC
TRBV4-1	TRBD2	many	TRBJ2-1	CASSQGLAVEVEQFF	TGCGCCAGCAGCCAAGGACTAGCGGTTGAGGTTGAGCAGTTCTTC
TRBV5-1	.	many	TRBJ2-7	CASSGQNEQYF	TGCGCCAGCAGCGGACAAAACGAGCAGTACTTC
TRBV20-1	.	many	TRBJ2-1	CSARTPPTDEQFF	TGCAGTGCTAGGACGCCGCCGACGGATGAGCAGTTCTTC
TRBV29-1	.	many	TRBJ1-1	CSVLQIMNTEAFF	TGCAGCGTTTTACAGATCATGAACACTGAAGCTTTCTTT
TRBV7-8	TRBD2	many	TRBJ2-3	CASSFPLAGGFTYTDTQYF	TGTGCCAGCAGCTTTCCCTTAGCGGGAGGGTTTACCTACACAGATACGCAGTATTTT
TRBV30	.	.	TRBJ1-1	CALTLRNTEAFF	TGTGCCTTAACCTTGCGGAACACTGAAGCTTTCTTT
TRBV12-3/TRBV12-4	.	many	TRBJ2-1	CASSSPSRSDNEQFF	TGTGCCAGCAGTTCCCCTAGCCGGTCTGATAATGAGCAGTTCTTC
TRBV4-2	TRBD2	many	TRBJ2-1	CASSLDPNLAGELPSSYNEQFF	TGTGCCAGCAGCCTAGACCCAAATTTAGCGGGAGAGCTTCCGAGCTCCTACAATGAGCAGTTCTTC
TRBV7-2	.	many	TRBJ2-2	CASSLTVGDTGELFF	TGTGCCAGCAGCTTAACGGTCGGTGACACCGGGGAGCTGTTTTTT
TRBV5-1	.	.	TRBJ2-1	CASSPEGDPYNEQFF	TGCGCCAGCAGCCCGGAGGGGGACCCCTACAATGAGCAGTTCTTC
TRBV5-4	TRBD2	.	TRBJ2-1	CASSEASGSYNEQFF	TGTGCCAGCAGCGAGGCTAGCGGATCCTACAATGAGCAGTTCTTC
TRBV4-3	.	many	TRBJ2-7	CASSQGDRGIYEQYF	TGCGCCAGCAGCCAAGGAGACAGAGGAATCTACGAGCAGTACTTC
TRBV10-1	.	many	TRBJ2-3	CASTFVDRDTQYF	TGCGCCAGCACTTTTGTTGATCGAGATACGCAGTATTTT
TRBV5-5	.	.	TRBJ1-2	CASSSEGGGSGYTF	TGTGCCAGCAGCTCGGAAGGGGGTGGATCTGGCTACACCTTC
TRBV6-5	.	many	TRBJ2-3	CASSYGAPDTQYF	TGTGCCAGCAGTTACGGCGCCCCGGATACGCAGTATTTT
TRBV5-6	.	many	TRBJ2-7	CASSLRGYEQYF	TGTGCCAGCAGCTTGAGAGGCTACGAGCAGTACTTC
TRBV4-3	.	many	TRBJ1-1	CASSQDLSVLTEAFF	TGCGCCAGCAGCCAAGATCTTTCGGTTCTCACTGAAGCTTTCTTT
TRBV15	.	many	TRBJ1-5	CATSREVGVEGGFGNQPQHF	TGTGCCACCAGCAGAGAGGTCGGGGTGGAGGGGGGGTTTGGCAATCAGCCCCAGCATTTT
TRBV6-5	.	.	TRBJ1-5	CASTLGRNQPQHF	TGTGCCAGCACCTTAGGCCGCAATCAGCCCCAGCATTTT
TRBV7-2	.	many	TRBJ2-1	CASSLGTYNEQFF	TGTGCCAGCAGCTTAGGTACCTACAATGAGCAGTTCTTC
TRBV18	TRBD1	many	TRBJ2-1	CASSNGQGVYNEQFF	TGTGCCAGCTCGAACGGACAGGGGGTCTACAATGAGCAGTTCTTC
TRBV5-1	TRBD2	few	TRBJ2-5	CASNPGLAREETQYF	TGCGCCAGCAATCCGGGACTAGCGAGAGAAGAGACCCAGTACTTC
TRBV12-3/TRBV12-4	.	many	TRBJ1-2	CASSQHLSGGYGYTF	TGTGCCAGCAGTCAACACTTGTCGGGCGGCTATGGCTACACCTTC
TRBV7-9	.	many	TRBJ2-7	CASRPPGPYEQYF	TGTGCCAGCAGACCCCCGGGGCCCTACGAGCAGTACTTC
TRBV5-6	TRBD2	many	TRBJ2-1	CASSVTGTSRNNEQFF	TGTGCCAGCAGTGTAACCGGGACTAGCAGGAACAATGAGCAGTTCTTC
TRBV5-6	TRBD2	few	TRBJ2-7	CASSLGNGRAREQYF	TGTGCCAGCAGCCTCGGCAACGGGAGGGCCCGCGAGCAGTACTTC
TRBV11-2	TRBD2	many	TRBJ2-1	CASSSTSGRVYYNEQFF	TGTGCCAGCAGCTCGACTAGCGGGAGGGTCTACTACAATGAGCAGTTCTTC
TRBV10-3	TRBD1	few	TRBJ2-6	CAIRRDRAGANVLTF	TGTGCCATCAGGAGGGACAGGGCTGGGGCCAACGTCCTGACTTTC
TRBV11-2	TRBD1	many	TRBJ2-1	CASSGPGTGYNEQFF	TGTGCCAGCAGCGGCCCTGGGACAGGATACAATGAGCAGTTCTTC
TRBV10-3	TRBD2	many	TRBJ2-1	CAISESWRLAGTRKGGEQFF	TGTGCCATCAGTGAGTCTTGGAGACTAGCGGGAACACGGAAAGGGGGTGAGCAGTTCTTC
TRBV20-1	TRBD1	many	TRBJ2-7	CSASGGTGLADEQYF	TGCAGTGCTAGCGGAGGGACAGGGCTAGCGGACGAGCAGTACTTC
TRBV12-3/TRBV12-4	TRBD2	many	TRBJ2-7	CASSFGLADTYQYPDTYEQYF	TGTGCCAGCAGTTTTGGGCTAGCGGATACATATCAATACCCGGATACCTACGAGCAGTACTTC
TRBV30	TRBD2	many	TRBJ2-1	CAWTRLTSGFNEQFF	TGTGCCTGGACTCGGCTGACTAGCGGGTTCAATGAGCAGTTCTTC
TRBV12-3/TRBV12-4	TRBD1	many	TRBJ2-7	CASSATGGTYEQYF	TGTGCCAGCAGCGCGACAGGGGGCACCTACGAGCAGTACTTC
TRBV7-3	TRBD2	many	TRBJ2-2	CASSTDLTSGTNTGELFF	TGTGCCAGCAGTACCGATCTGACTAGCGGGACGAACACCGGGGAGCTGTTTTTT
TRBV12-3/TRBV12-4	.	many	TRBJ2-3	CASSLSSGDKSTQYF	TGTGCCAGCAGTTTATCTTCAGGGGATAAGTCTACGCAGTATTTT
TRBV29-1	.	many	TRBJ1-1	CSVEGQSTEAFF	TGCAGCGTTGAAGGACAGTCCACTGAAGCTTTCTTT
TRBV2	.	many	TRBJ1-3	CASSVYLEGNTIYF	TGTGCCAGCAGTGTCTATCTGGAAGGAAACACCATATATTTT
TRBV4-3	.	many	TRBJ2-7	CASSRGALVGEQYF	TGCGCCAGCAGTCGAGGAGCGTTGGTTGGTGAGCAGTACTTC